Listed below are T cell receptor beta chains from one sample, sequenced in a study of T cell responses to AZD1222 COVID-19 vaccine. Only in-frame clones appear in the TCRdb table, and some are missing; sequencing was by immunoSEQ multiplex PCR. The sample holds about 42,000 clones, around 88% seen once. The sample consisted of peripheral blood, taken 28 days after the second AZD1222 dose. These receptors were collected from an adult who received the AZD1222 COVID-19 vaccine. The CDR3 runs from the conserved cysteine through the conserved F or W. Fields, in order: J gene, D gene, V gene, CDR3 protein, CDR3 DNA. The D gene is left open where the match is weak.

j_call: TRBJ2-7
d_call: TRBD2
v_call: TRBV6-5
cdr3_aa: CASSYVGTSGAEQYF
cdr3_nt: TGTGCCAGCAGTTACGTCGGGACTAGCGGGGCCGAGCAGTACTTC

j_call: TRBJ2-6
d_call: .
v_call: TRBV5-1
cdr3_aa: CATAGFSGANVLTF
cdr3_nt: TGCGCCACCGCGGGGTTCTCTGGGGCCAACGTCCTGACTTTC

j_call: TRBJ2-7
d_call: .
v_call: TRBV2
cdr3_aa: CASSDSFRQSIPYEQYF
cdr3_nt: TGTGCCAGCAGTGACTCGTTTCGGCAGAGTATTCCCTACGAGCAGTACTTC

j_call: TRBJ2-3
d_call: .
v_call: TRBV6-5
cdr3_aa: CASRGAGTDTQYF
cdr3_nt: TGTGCCAGCAGGGGGGCGGGGACAGATACGCAGTATTTT

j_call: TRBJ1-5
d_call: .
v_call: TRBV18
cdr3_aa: CASSTGTRNQPQHF
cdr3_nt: TGTGCCAGCTCGACAGGTACCCGCAATCAGCCCCAGCATTTT

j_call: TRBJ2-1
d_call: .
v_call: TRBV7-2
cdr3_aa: CASSFGWGSAYNEQFF
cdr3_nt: TGTGCCAGCAGCTTCGGTTGGGGCAGCGCCTACAATGAGCAGTTCTTC

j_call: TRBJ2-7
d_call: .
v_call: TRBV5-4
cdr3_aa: CASSLAVPPNEQYF
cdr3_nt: TGTGCCAGCAGCTTGGCGGTCCCCCCCAACGAGCAGTACTTC

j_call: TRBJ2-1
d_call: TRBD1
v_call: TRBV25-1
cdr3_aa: CASSEVNRGRYEQFF
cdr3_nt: TGTGCCAGCAGTGAAGTCAACAGGGGGCGTTACGAGCAGTTCTTC

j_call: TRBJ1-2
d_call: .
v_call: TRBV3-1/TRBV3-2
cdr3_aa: CASSQEGGTGYTF
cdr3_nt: TGTGCCAGCAGCCAGGAGGGGGGAACTGGCTACACCTTC

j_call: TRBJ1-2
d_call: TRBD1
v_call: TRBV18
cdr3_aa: CASSPDPPGTGGRGYTF
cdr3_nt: TGTGCCAGCTCACCCGACCCCCCAGGGACAGGGGGGCGTGGCTACACCTTC

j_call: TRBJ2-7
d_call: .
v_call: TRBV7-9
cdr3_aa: CASSSSRDPYEQYF
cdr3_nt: TGTGCCAGCAGCAGCTCCAGGGACCCCTACGAGCAGTACTTC